One sample yielded the 9 T cell receptor beta chains listed below, sequenced in a study of shared clonotypes between healthy human individuals. Generated by immunoSEQ multiplex PCR, the TCRdb table keeps only in-frame clones and is missing some. The table lists approximately 2,300,000 clones, around 92% of them singletons. The sample consisted of naive CD4+ T cells from PBMCs. Described subset: CD45RA+ positively selected. The source is a man younger than 35 in good health. Some clones in this sample may be carry-over from other donors' samples.

With regard to this clone: This sample includes further DNA sequences coding for the same CDR3. V gene TRBV9 combines with J gene TRBJ2-6, with 7 bases fitting TRBD1. The CDR3 spans 15 residues. V lost 2 bases and J lost 2; bases outside the gene matches: 1. Germline CDR1 and CDR2: SGDLS and YYNGEE. The CDR3: CASSVDRAGANVLTF. The CDR3 region has the DNA TGTGCCAGCAGCGTTGACAGGGCTGGGGCCAACGTCCTGACTTTC.

This sequence joins TRBV2 and TRBJ1-3, with D unclear. This CDR3 contains 13 residues. Germline values: CDR1 SNHLY, CDR2 FYNNEI. The V and J ends lost 4 bases and 0 bases respectively, with 4 bases between them. The CDR3 sequence: CASSVLSGNTIYF. The DNA for the CDR3 is TGTGCCAGCAGTGTTCTCTCTGGAAACACCATATATTTT.

This clone was recorded once. In nucleotides, the CDR3 is TGTGCCACCAGCAGTCAGGGGGCGACTGCCAAAAACATTCAGTACTTC. This gives the protein CATSSQGATAKNIQYF. The J gene is TRBJ2-4, the V gene TRBV15; 8 bases align to TRBD1. With V trimmed by 3 bases and J by 1 base, 5 bases remained unmatched. Germline lookup yields CDR1 LNHNV and CDR2 YYDKDF (reference sequence). CDR3 length equals 16 residues.

The chain is built from TRBV30 and TRBJ1-2; possible D gene TRBD1, 5 bases. CDR1 is GTSNPN and CDR2 is SVGIG in the germline V gene (reference sequence). V was pared by 4 bases and J by 0 bases, with 18 bases between. The CDR3 extends over 16 amino acids. In DNA, the CDR3 is TGTGCCTGGAAAAAGTTCGGGGACCTTTCTAACTATGGCTACACCTTC. Protein product: CAWKKFGDLSNYGYTF.

About this clone itself: This specimen includes other DNA sequences encoding the same CDR3. The chain links TRBV29-1 to TRBJ2-7; D could derive from TRBD1 or TRBD2 (6 bases each). Trimming removed 7 bases from V and 2 bases from J, with 12 bases in between. This CDR3 has 12 residues. Germline values: CDR1 SQVTM, CDR2 ANQGSEA. The CDR3: CSAGGGPYEQYF. CDR3 in DNA: TGCAGCGCCGGGGGCGGTCCCTACGAGCAGTACTTC.

The chain carries TRBV20-1 and TRBJ2-7, with D perhaps given as TRBD1 or TRBD2 (5 bases each). Germline CDR1 DFQATT, CDR2 SNEGSKA (reference sequence). This CDR3 has 11 amino acids. V was clipped by 8 bases and J by 9 bases, with 17 bases between them. CDR3 amino acids: CSPLVRGGQYF. CDR3 bases: TGCAGTCCGCTTGTTCGGGGCGGGCAGTACTTC.

This clone appeared a single time. The chain employs TRBV18 and TRBJ2-2; D remains unclear. This CDR3 has 16 amino acids. Germline CDR1 reads KGHSH; CDR2 reads LQKENI. The V gene lost 2 bases and the J gene lost 1 base, with 11 bases spanning the gap. CDR3 loop: CASSPILGENTGELFF. The DNA of the CDR3 is TGTGCCAGCTCACCAATTCTAGGTGAGAACACCGGGGAGCTGTTTTTT.

This rearrangement joins TRBV10-3 to TRBJ1-3, with D hard to call. This CDR3 spans 14 amino acids. Germline values: CDR1 ENHRY, CDR2 SYGVKD. Trimming removed 3 bases at V and 4 bases at J, with 10 bases between. The CDR3 spells CAISDTTLGNTIYF. As DNA, the CDR3 is TGTGCCATCAGTGACACGACACTCGGAAACACCATATATTTT.

The gene calls are TRBV5-1 and TRBJ1-1; D is ambiguous. This CDR3 spans 14 amino acids. Trimming pared 6 bases from V and 0 bases from J, leaving 12 bases between. Germline CDR1 and CDR2: SGHRS and YFSETQ. Here the CDR3 reads CASTARGLNTEAFF. The CDR3, as DNA: TGCGCCAGCACCGCTCGGGGTTTGAACACTGAAGCTTTCTTT.